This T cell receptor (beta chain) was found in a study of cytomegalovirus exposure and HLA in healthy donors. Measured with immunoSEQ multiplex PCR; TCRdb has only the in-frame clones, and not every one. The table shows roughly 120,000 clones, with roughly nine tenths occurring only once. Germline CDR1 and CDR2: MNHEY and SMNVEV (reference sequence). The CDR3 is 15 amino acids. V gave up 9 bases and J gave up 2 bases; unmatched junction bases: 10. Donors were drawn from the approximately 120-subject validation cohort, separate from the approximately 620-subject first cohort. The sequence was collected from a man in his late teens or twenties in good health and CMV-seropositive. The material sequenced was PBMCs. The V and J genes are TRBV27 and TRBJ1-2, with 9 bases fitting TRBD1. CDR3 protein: CASGMGQGMNYGYTF. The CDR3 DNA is TGTGCCAGTGGGATGGGACAGGGTATGAACTATGGCTACACCTTC.